What follows describes a single T cell receptor (beta chain). Adults between roughly 18 and 95 years of age took part from 20 to 25 US areas. Participant-reported clinical history was the basis for cohort assignment. Before being deemed recovered, Cohort 3 donors had two negative PCRs, clearance, or symptom resolution. The sample is drawn from a study of blood T cell repertoires in COVID-19. In the study overall: PBMCs, B-cell-depleted T cells, or T cells provided the cDNA or gDNA that made up the material.

V lost 1 base and J 0 bases, leaving 13 bases between the germline ends. The CDR3 sequence is 16 residues long. In germline, CDR1 is GTSNPN, CDR2 SVGIG (reference sequence). Profiled with immunoSEQ multiplex PCR; TCRdb holds only in-frame clones, not every one. The top ten clones hold under 6% of a sample with about 330,000 clones, 87% of them seen once. Sequenced sample: PBMCs or T cells enriched from blood (not recorded which). This sequence originates from a woman in her twenties or thirties who had recovered from COVID-19. J is TRBJ1-3 and V is TRBV30, with D possibly matching TRBD1 (5 bases). The CDR3 is CAWSAGGPRSGNTIYF. The CDR3, as DNA: TGTGCCTGGAGTGCCGGGGGTCCTCGCTCTGGAAACACCATATATTTT.